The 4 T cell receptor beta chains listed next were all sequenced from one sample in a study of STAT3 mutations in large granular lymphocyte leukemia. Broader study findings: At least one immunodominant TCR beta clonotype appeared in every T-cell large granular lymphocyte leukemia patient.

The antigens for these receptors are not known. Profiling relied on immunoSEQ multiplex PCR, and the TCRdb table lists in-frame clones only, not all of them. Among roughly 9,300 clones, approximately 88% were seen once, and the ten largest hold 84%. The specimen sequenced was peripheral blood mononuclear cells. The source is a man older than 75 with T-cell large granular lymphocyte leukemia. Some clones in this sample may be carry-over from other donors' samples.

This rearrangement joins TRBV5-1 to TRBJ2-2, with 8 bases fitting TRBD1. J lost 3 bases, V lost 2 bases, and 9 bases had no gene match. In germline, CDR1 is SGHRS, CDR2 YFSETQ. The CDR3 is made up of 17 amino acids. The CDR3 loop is CASSFRRGTGDTGELFF. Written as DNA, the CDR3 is TGCGCCAGCAGCTTCCGAAGAGGGACAGGTGACACCGGGGAGCTGTTTTTT. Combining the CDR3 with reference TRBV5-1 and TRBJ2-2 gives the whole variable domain KAGVTQTPRYLIKTRGQQVTLSCSPISGHRSVSWYQQTPGQGLQFLFEYFSETQRNKGNFPGRFSGRQFSNSRSEMNVSTLELGDSALYLCASSFRRGTGDTGELFFGEGSRLTVL.

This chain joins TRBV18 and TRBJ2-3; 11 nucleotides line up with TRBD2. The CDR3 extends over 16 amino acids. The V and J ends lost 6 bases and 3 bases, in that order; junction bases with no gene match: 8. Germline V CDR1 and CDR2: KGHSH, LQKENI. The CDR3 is CASSPPSGGLTDTQYF. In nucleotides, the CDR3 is TGTGCCAGCTCTCCCCCTAGCGGGGGGCTAACAGATACGCAGTATTTT.

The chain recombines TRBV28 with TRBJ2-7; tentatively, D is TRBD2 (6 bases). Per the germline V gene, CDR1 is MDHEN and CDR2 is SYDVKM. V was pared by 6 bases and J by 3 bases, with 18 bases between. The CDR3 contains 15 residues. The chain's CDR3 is CASSPGGGAVYEQYF. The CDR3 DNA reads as TGTGCCAGCAGCCCCGGAGGAGGGGCGGTCTACGAGCAGTACTTC.

CDR3 DNA: TGTGCCAGCAGTTACTCGATCGAAGACCAAGAGACCCAGTACTTC. Translation gives CASSYSIEDQETQYF. This rearrangement joins TRBV6-5 to TRBJ2-5, with unresolved D. V was pared by 0 bases and J by 0 bases, with 8 bases between. The CDR3 has 15 residues. The germline V gene encodes CDR1 MNHEY and CDR2 SVGAGI.